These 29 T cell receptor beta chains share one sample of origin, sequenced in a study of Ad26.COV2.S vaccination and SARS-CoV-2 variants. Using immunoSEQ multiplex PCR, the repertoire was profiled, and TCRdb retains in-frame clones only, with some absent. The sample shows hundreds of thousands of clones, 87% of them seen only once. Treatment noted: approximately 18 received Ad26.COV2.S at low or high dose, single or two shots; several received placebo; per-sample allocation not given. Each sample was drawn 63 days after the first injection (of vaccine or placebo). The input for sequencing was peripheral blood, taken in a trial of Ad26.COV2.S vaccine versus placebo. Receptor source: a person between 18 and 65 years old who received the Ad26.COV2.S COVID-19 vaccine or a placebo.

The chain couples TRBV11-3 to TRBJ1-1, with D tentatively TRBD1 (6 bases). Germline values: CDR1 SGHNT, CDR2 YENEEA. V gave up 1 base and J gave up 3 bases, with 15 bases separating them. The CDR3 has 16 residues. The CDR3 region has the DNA TGTGCCAGCAGCTTAGTAGGAGTCAGGGGAGACACTGAAGCTTTCTTT. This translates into CASSLVGVRGDTEAFF.

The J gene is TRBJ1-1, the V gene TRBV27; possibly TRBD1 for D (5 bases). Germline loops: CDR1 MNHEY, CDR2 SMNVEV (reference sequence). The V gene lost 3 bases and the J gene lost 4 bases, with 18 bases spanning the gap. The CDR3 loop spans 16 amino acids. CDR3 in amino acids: CASSFLGSIGVTEAFF. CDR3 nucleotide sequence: TGTGCCAGCAGTTTTCTTGGGTCCATAGGGGTCACTGAAGCTTTCTTT.

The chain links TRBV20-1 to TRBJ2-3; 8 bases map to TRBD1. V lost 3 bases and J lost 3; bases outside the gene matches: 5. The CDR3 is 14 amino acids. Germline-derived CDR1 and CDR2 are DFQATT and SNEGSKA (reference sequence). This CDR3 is CSASAGGRTDTQYF. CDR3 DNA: TGCAGTGCTAGTGCAGGGGGCAGGACAGATACGCAGTATTTT.

CDR3 in DNA: TGTGCCAGCAGGCCCGCGGGGGGTATCACTGAGCAGTTCTTC. It is translated as CASRPAGGITEQFF. This chain connects TRBV28 to TRBJ2-1, with 8 bases fitting TRBD2. CDR1 is MDHEN, CDR2 SYDVKM, per germline. The CDR3 runs to 14 residues. Unmatched junction bases numbered 10, after V lost 6 bases and J lost 9 bases.

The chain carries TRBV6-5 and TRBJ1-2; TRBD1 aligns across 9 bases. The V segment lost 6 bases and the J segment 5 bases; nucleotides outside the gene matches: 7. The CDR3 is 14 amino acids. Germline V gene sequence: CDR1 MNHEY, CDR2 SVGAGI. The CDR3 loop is CASRSTGGSYGYTF. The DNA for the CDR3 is TGTGCCAGCAGGAGCACAGGGGGCAGTTATGGCTACACCTTC.

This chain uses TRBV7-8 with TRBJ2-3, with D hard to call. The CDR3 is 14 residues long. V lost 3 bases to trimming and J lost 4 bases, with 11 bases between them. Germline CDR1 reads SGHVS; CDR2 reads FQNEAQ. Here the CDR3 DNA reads TGTGCCAGCAGCTTCAAAGGGTTCCCAGATACGCAGTATTTT. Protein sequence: CASSFKGFPDTQYF.

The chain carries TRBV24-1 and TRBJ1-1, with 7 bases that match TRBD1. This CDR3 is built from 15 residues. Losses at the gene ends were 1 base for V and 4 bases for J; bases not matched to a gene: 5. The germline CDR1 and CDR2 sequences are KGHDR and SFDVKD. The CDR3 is CATSDFDREGTEAFF. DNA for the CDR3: TGTGCCACCAGTGATTTCGACAGGGAGGGCACTGAAGCTTTCTTT.

CDR3 nucleotides: TGTGCCTGGAGTGTACGAGGTATAAAGCAGTTCTTC. It is translated as CAWSVRGIKQFF. V usage is TRBV30 and J usage is TRBJ2-1, with D hard to call. V shed 0 bases and J shed 11 bases, with 11 bases lying between them. CDR1 and CDR2 from the germline V gene are GTSNPN and SVGIG (reference sequence). The CDR3 consists of 12 residues.

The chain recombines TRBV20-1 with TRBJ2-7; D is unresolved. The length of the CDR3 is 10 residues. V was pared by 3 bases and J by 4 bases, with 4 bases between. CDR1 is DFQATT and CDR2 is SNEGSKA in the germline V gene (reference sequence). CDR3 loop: CSASRYEQYF. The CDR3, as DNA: TGCAGTGCTAGCCGGTACGAGCAGTACTTC.

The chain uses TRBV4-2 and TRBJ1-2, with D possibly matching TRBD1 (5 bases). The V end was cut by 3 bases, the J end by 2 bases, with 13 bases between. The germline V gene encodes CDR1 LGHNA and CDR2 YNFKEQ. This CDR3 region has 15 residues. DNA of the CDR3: TGTGCCAGCAGCCACTACGGGGGGGAAAACTATGGCTACACCTTC. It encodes CASSHYGGENYGYTF.

For the CDR3, the DNA is TGTGCCAGCAGCTTTAAAGCGGGGGGTCAAGAGACCCAGTACTTC. This sequence encodes CASSFKAGGQETQYF. The chain joins TRBV5-6 to TRBJ2-5, with TRBD2 matching 9 bases. This CDR3 has 15 residues. Germline loops: CDR1 SGHDT, CDR2 YYEEEE. With V trimmed by 2 bases and J by 2 bases, 4 bases remained unmatched. Combining the CDR3 with reference TRBV5-6 and TRBJ2-5 gives the whole variable domain DAGVTQSPTHLIKTRGQQVTLRCSPKSGHDTVSWYQQALGQGPQFIFQYYEEEERQRGNFPDRFSGHQFPNYSSELNVNALLLGDSALYLCASSFKAGGQETQYFGPGTRLLVL.

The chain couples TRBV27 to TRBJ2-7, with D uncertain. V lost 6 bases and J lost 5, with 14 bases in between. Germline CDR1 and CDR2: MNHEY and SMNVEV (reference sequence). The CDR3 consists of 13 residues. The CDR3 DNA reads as TGTGCCAGCAGGGCCTTGGGATCGAACGAGCAGTACTTC. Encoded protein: CASRALGSNEQYF.

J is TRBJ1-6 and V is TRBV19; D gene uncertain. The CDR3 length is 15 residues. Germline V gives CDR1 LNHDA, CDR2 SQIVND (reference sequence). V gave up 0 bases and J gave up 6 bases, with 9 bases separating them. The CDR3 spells CASSIEGRRNSPLHF. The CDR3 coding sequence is TGTGCCAGTAGTATAGAGGGGAGGCGTAATTCACCCCTCCACTTT.

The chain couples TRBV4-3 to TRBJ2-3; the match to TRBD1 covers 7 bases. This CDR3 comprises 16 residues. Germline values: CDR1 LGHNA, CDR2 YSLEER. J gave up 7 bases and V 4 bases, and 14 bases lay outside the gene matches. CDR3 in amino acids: CASSPEGAGLYNTQYF. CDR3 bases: TGCGCCAGCAGCCCAGAGGGGGCAGGACTTTACAATACGCAGTATTTT.

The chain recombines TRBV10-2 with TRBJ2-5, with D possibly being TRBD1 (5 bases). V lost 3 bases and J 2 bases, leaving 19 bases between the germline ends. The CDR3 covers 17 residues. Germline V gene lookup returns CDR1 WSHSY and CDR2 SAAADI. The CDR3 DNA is TGCGCCAGCAGTGAAGGTTCAGGGCGTATCGGTCAAGAGACCCAGTACTTC. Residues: CASSEGSGRIGQETQYF.

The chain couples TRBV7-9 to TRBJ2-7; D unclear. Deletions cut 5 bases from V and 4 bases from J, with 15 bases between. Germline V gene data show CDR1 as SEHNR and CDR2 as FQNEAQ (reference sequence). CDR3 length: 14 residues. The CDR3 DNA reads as TGTGCCAGCAGCCCGGGCGCAGAACCTTACGAGCAGTACTTC. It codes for CASSPGAEPYEQYF.

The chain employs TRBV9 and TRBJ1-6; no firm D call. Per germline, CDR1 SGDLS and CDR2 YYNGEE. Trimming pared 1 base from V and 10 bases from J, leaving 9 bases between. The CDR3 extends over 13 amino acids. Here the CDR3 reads CASSVNGGSPLHF. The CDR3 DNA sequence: TGTGCCAGCAGCGTAAATGGAGGATCACCCCTCCACTTT.

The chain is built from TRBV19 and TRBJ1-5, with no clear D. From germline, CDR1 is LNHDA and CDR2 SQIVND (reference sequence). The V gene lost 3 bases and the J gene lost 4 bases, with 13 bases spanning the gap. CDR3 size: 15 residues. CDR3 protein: CASSISLGWNQPQHF. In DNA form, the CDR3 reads TGTGCCAGTAGTATTTCGCTTGGCTGGAATCAGCCCCAGCATTTT.

The chain's CDR3 is CASSPPPSIQPGQGVTEAFF. DNA for the CDR3: TGTGCCAGCAGTCCCCCCCCGAGTATCCAACCGGGACAGGGTGTAACTGAAGCTTTCTTT. The V call is TRBV27, the J call TRBJ1-1, with 9 bases identical to TRBD1. Germline V gene sequence: CDR1 MNHEY, CDR2 SMNVEV (reference sequence). V lost 5 bases and J lost 5; bases outside the gene matches: 24. This CDR3 is 20 amino acids long.

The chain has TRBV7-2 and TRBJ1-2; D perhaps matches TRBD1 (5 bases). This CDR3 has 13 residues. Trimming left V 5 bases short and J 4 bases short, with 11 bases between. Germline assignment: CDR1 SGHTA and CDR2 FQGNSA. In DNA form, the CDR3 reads TGTGCCAGCAGCGAGGGACTGAGCTATGGCTACACCTTC. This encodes CASSEGLSYGYTF.

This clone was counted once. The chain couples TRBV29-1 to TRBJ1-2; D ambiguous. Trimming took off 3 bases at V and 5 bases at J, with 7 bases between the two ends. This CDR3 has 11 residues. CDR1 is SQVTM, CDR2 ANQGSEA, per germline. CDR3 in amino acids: CSVDSFYGYTF. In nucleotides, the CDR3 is TGCAGCGTTGACAGCTTTTATGGCTACACCTTC.

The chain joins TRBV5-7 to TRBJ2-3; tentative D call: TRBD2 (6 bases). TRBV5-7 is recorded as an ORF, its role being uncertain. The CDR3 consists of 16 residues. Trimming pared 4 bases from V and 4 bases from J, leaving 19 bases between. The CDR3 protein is CASSPVAEKGSDTQYF. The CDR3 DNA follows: TGTGCCAGCAGCCCCGTAGCGGAAAAGGGTTCAGATACGCAGTATTTT.

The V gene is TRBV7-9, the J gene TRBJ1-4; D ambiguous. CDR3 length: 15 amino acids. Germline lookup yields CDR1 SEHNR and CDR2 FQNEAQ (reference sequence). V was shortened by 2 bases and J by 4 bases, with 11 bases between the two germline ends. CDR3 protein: CASSLYQGINEKLFF. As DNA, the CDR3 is TGTGCCAGCAGCTTATACCAAGGGATTAATGAAAAACTGTTTTTT.

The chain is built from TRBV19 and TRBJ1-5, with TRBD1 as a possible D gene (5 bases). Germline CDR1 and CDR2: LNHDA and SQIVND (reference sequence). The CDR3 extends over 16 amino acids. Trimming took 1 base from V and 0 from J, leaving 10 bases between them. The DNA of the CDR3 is TGTGCCAGTAGTATAGTCGACAGTAATAGCAATCAGCCCCAGCATTTT. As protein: CASSIVDSNSNQPQHF. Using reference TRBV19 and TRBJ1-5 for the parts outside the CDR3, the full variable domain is DGGITQSPKYLFRKEGQNVTLSCEQNLNHDAMYWYRQDPGQGLRLIYYSQIVNDFQKGDIAEGYSVSREKKESFPLTVTSAQKNPTAFYLCASSIVDSNSNQPQHFGDGTRLSIL.

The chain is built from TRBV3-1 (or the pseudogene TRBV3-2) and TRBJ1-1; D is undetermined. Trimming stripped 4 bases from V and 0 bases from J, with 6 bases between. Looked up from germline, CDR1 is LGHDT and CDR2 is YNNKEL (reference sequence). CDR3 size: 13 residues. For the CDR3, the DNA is TGTGCCAGCAGCCTACCAGTGAACACTGAAGCTTTCTTT. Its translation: CASSLPVNTEAFF.

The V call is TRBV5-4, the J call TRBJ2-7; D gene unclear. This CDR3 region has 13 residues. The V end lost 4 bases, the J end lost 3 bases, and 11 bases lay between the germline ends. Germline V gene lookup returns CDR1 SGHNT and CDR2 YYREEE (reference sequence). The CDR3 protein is CASSPTPFYEQYF. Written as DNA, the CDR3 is TGTGCCAGCAGCCCGACACCTTTCTACGAGCAGTACTTC.

The CDR3 here is CASSQEGDRSGNEQYF. CDR3 nucleotides: TGTGCCAGCAGCCAAGAAGGAGACCGATCGGGCAACGAGCAGTACTTC. This chain joins TRBV14 and TRBJ2-7; the D is unclear. The CDR3 extends over 16 amino acids. The germline CDR1 and CDR2 sequences are SGHDN and FVKESK. The V gene lost 0 bases and the J gene lost 5 bases, with 17 bases spanning the gap.

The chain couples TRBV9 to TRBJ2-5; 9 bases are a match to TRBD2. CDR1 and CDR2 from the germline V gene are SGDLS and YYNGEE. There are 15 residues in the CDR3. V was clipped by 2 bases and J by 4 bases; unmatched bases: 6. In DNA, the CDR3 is TGTGCCAGCAGCGTCGGGGCGGGGGGGGGAGAGACCCAGTACTTC. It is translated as CASSVGAGGGETQYF.

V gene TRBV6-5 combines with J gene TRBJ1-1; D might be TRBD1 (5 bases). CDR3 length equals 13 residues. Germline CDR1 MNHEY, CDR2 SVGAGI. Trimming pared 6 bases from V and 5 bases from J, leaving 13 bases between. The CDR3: CASSYTKGTEAFF. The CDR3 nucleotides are TGTGCCAGCAGCTATACAAAGGGGACTGAAGCTTTCTTT.